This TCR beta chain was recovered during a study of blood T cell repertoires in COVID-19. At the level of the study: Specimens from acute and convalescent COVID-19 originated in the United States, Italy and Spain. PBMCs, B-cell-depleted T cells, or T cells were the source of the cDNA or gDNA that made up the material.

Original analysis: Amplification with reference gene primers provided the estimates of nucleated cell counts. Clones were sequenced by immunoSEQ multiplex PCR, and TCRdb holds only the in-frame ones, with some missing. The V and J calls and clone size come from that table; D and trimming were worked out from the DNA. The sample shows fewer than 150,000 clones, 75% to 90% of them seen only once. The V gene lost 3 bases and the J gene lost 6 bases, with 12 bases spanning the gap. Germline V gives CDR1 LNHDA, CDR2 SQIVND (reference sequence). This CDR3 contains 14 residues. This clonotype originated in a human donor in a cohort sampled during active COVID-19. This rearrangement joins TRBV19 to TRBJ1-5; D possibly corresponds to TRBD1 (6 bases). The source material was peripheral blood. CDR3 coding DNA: TGTGCCAGTAGTATTTTAGGGGGAAGTCAGCCCCAGCATTTT. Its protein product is CASSILGGSQPQHF.